This is a list of T cell receptor beta chains from one sample in a study of cytomegalovirus exposure and HLA in healthy donors. Method: immunoSEQ multiplex PCR; TCRdb's copy keeps in-frame clones and lacks some. This sample has 100,000 to 120,000 clones, with approximately 80% found just once. Sequenced material: PBMCs. These TCRs come from a man younger than 45 in good health and CMV-seronegative. The CDR3 runs from the conserved cysteine through the conserved F or W. A D gene is named only where the DNA matches it firmly.

>TRBV27|.|TRBJ2-4
CASRVRGIAKNIQYF
TGTGCCAGCAGAGTTAGGGGGATAGCCAAAAACATTCAGTACTTC
>TRBV9|.|TRBJ1-1
CASSELVSGTEAFF
TGTGCCAGCAGCGAATTGGTATCGGGCACTGAAGCTTTCTTT
>TRBV7-9|TRBD1|TRBJ2-5
CASSRGQGEAQYF
TGTGCCAGCAGCCGAGGACAGGGAGAGGCCCAGTACTTC
>TRBV5-4|TRBD2|TRBJ2-7
CASSAGLENYEQYF
TGTGCCAGCAGCGCCGGACTAGAAAACTACGAGCAGTACTTC
>TRBV9|TRBD2|TRBJ2-7
CASSSGRGNYEQYF
TGTGCCAGCTCTAGCGGGAGGGGGAACTACGAGCAGTACTTC
>TRBV10-1|.|TRBJ1-3
CASLLKLSGNTIYF
TGCGCCAGTTTACTGAAACTCTCTGGAAACACCATATATTTT
>TRBV27|TRBD1|TRBJ2-7
CASSLGQGAYYEQYF
TGTGCCAGCAGTTTAGGCCAGGGGGCCTACTACGAGCAGTACTTC
>TRBV2|.|TRBJ2-4
CASTTRDPGIQYF
TGTGCCAGCACAACCAGGGATCCGGGCATTCAGTACTTC
>TRBV27|.|TRBJ2-1
CASSLVAGSYNEQFF
TGTGCCAGCAGTTTAGTCGCGGGGTCTTACAATGAGCAGTTCTTC
>TRBV11-3|.|TRBJ2-3
CASSAARGTDTQYF
TGTGCCAGCAGCGCAGCCCGGGGCACAGATACGCAGTATTTT
>TRBV10-1|.|TRBJ2-1
CASSPDSYYNEQFF
TGCGCCAGCAGTCCGGACAGCTATTACAATGAGCAGTTCTTC
>TRBV29-1|TRBD1|TRBJ2-7
CSVDTGGYEQYF
TGCAGCGTTGACACAGGGGGGTACGAGCAGTACTTC
>TRBV27|.|TRBJ2-5
CASSLRAGEETQYF
TGTGCCAGCAGTTTAAGGGCAGGGGAAGAGACCCAGTACTTC
>TRBV9|.|TRBJ1-4
CASSPKRGFEKLFF
TGTGCCAGCAGCCCTAAAAGGGGGTTTGAAAAACTGTTTTTT